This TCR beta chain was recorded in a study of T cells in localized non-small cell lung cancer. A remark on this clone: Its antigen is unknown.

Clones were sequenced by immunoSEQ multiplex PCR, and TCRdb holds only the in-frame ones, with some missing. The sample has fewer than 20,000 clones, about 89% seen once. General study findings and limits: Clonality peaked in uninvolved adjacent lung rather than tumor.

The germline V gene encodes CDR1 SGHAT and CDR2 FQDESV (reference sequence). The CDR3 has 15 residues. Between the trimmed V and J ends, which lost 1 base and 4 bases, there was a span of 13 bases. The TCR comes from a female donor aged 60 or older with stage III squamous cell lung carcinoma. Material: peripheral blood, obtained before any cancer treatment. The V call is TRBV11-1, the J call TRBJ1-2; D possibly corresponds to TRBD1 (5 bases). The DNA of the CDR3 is TGTGCCAGCAGCTTAGAACCCGGGGGAAGCTATGGCTACACCTTC. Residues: CASSLEPGGSYGYTF.